Presented here are 29 T cell receptor beta chains from one specimen sequenced in a study of CD8+ T cells in alopecia areata. In each case, RNA was isolated and then reverse transcribed into cDNA as the sequencing template. The method was immunoSEQ multiplex PCR; TCRdb's version includes in-frame clones alone and lacks a portion of them. In total the sample includes some 110,000 clones, none of them seen once. The specimen was lesional skin. The receptors originated from a C3H/HeJ mouse with alopecia areata. Mouse strain MHC haplotype: H2-k.

Of note for this clone: Mouse gene names apply. The CDR3 protein is CASSRGRDDDYTF. The part of the CDR3 DNA that was read is TGTGCTAGCAGTAGAGGCAGGGATGAC. The J gene is TRBJ1-2, the V gene TRBV17, with D possibly being TRBD1 (5 bases). The read stops 4 residues short of the end of the CDR3; the missing end is completed from the germline J gene. The CDR3 has 13 amino acids. The germline V gene has CDR1 MNHDT and CDR2 YYDKIL.

A word on this clone: The listed genes are named as in mouse. The read halts 4 residues ahead of the CDR3 end, with the missing end drawn from the germline J gene. J is TRBJ2-1 and V is TRBV1; 9 nucleotides align to TRBD1. Per germline, CDR1 NSQYPW and CDR2 LRSPGD (reference sequence). Trimming took 6 bases from V and 3 from J; bases not matched to a gene: 9. The CDR3 covers 16 residues. CDR3 amino acids: CTCRLPGQGAYAEQFF. The covered CDR3 bases are TGCACCTGCAGGCTCCCGGGACAGGGTGCCTATGCT. The entire variable domain, with the rest obtained from reference TRBV1 and TRBJ2-1, is as follows: VTLLEQNPRWRLVPRGQAVNLRCILKNSQYPWMSWYQQDLQKQLQWLFTLRSPGDKEVKSLPGADYLATRVTDTELRLQVANMSQGRTLYCTCRLPGQGAYAEQFFGPGTRLTVL.

This clone occurred a few times. Gene and germline names: mouse. The CDR3 end lies 4 residues beyond the end of the read and is filled in from the germline J gene. The V gene is TRBV19, the J gene TRBJ2-5, with TRBD2 matching over 9 bases. Germline lookup yields CDR1 FNHDT and CDR2 SITEND (reference sequence). The CDR3 contains 17 residues. Trimming at V came to 0 bases and at J to 0 bases, leaving 5 bases not matched to a gene. The CDR3 loop is CASSIGLGGVNQDTQYF. CDR3 DNA (partial): TGTGCCAGCAGTATAGGGCTGGGGGGGGTTAACCAAGAC.

A few counts support this clone. Germline and genes here are mouse. The missing CDR3 end, 4 residues past where the read stops, is filled in from the germline J gene. The V gene is TRBV13-3, the J gene TRBJ2-7; 7 nucleotides agree with TRBD1. The CDR3 has 13 residues. From germline, CDR1 is NNHDY and CDR2 SYVADS. CDR3 in amino acids: CASSARQGYEQYF. The sequenced CDR3 bases are TGTGCCAGCAGTGCCCGACAGGGATAT.

To note about this clone: The germline and genes are mouse ones. The chain's CDR3 is CASSPDSERLFF. The DNA read from the CDR3 is TGTGCCAGCAGTCCAGACAGCGAA. V is TRBV19 and J is TRBJ1-4; D possibly corresponds to TRBD1 (5 bases). The observed sequence ends 4 residues before the CDR3 terminus, with the missing tail filled in from the germline J gene. CDR1 is FNHDT and CDR2 is SITEND in the germline V gene (reference sequence). This CDR3 contains 12 residues.

A few counts support this clone. Here the gene names and germline are mouse. CDR3 bases read: TGTGCCCTAAAAAGGACAGGGGAAGAC. Protein: CALKRTGED. The entire CDR3 sequence reads CALKRTGEDTQYF. The chain is built from TRBV31 and TRBJ2-5; 9 bases match TRBD1. The read stops 4 residues short of the end of the CDR3; the missing end is completed from the germline J gene. Germline V lookup: CDR1 GKSSPN, CDR2 SITVG. The CDR3 sequence is 13 residues long.

Concerning this clone itself: Gene labels here are mouse ones. The read gets to within 4 residues of the CDR3 end, and the germline J gene fills in the rest. V is TRBV16 and J is TRBJ1-2; no reliable D call. The CDR3 has 14 residues. CDR1 and CDR2 from the germline V gene are SGHSA and FRNQAP. Trimming stripped 0 bases from V and 1 base from J, with 6 bases between. The part of the CDR3 DNA that was read is TGTGCAAGCAGCTTAGATCCCAAAAACTCC. Its translation: CASSLDPKNS. The complete CDR3 reads CASSLDPKNSDYTF.

This clone was observed a handful of times. The gene names here belong to mouse. Read sequence stops 4 residues before the CDR3 end, and the germline J gene provides the missing end. The chain combines TRBV1 with TRBJ1-2; 10 nucleotides match TRBD1. CDR1 is NSQYPW and CDR2 is LRSPGD in the germline V gene (reference sequence). The CDR3 runs 15 residues. CDR3 amino acids: CTCSAFPGQGTDYTF. The CDR3 bases that were read are TGCACCTGCAGTGCCTTCCCGGGACAGGGGACC.

A few counts support this clone. The genes are named according to mouse. The read comes to an end 4 residues before the CDR3 does, leaving the germline J gene to fill in the end. The gene calls are TRBV19 and TRBJ2-1; TRBD1 matches at 12 bases. Per the germline V gene, CDR1 is FNHDT and CDR2 is SITEND (reference sequence). V lost 5 bases, J lost 4 bases, and 7 bases stayed unmatched. This CDR3 is 16 amino acids long. The CDR3 bases that were read are TGTGCCAGCAGCCCGGGACAGGGGGCGCGTTATGCT. Translating it yields CASSPGQGARYA. The full CDR3 sequence reads CASSPGQGARYAEQFF.

This clone has only a few counts. Mouse names are used for the genes. From the germline J gene comes the end of the CDR3, since the read stops 4 residues before it. This chain connects TRBV1 to TRBJ2-1; 10 nucleotides agree with TRBD1. The V and J ends lost 4 bases and 3 bases, in that order; junction bases with no gene match: 3. The germline V gene encodes CDR1 NSQYPW and CDR2 LRSPGD (reference sequence). This CDR3 comprises 15 residues. CDR3 protein: CTCSGQGAPYAEQFF. Incomplete CDR3 DNA: TGCACCTGCAGTGGACAGGGGGCTCCCTATGCT. Variable domain in full (rest from reference TRBV1 and TRBJ2-1): VTLLEQNPRWRLVPRGQAVNLRCILKNSQYPWMSWYQQDLQKQLQWLFTLRSPGDKEVKSLPGADYLATRVTDTELRLQVANMSQGRTLYCTCSGQGAPYAEQFFGPGTRLTVL.

With respect to this clone: The gene symbols are mouse symbols. The part of the CDR3 DNA that was read is TGTGCCAGCAGTGACCGGGACAGGGGAGCAAACACCGGG. This codes for CASSDRDRGANTG. In full, the CDR3 reads CASSDRDRGANTGQLYF. The chain uses TRBV13-3 and TRBJ2-2; 10 positions match TRBD1. The CDR3 end lies 4 residues beyond the end of the read and is filled in from the germline J gene. Germline V gene lookup returns CDR1 NNHDY and CDR2 SYVADS. The CDR3 runs 17 residues. V trimming: 2 bases; J trimming: 0 bases; junction bases outside the gene matches: 4.

This clone came up a few times. Germline and genes: mouse. The observed sequence ends 4 residues before the CDR3 terminus, with the missing tail filled in from the germline J gene. The chain has TRBV13-1 and TRBJ2-5, with 11 nucleotides matching TRBD2. This CDR3 is 15 amino acids long. In germline, CDR1 is NSHNY, CDR2 SYGAGN. The DNA read from the CDR3 is TGTGCCAGCAGTGATGCAGGGACTGGGGGAGAC. It translates to CASSDAGTGGD. The CDR3 in full is CASSDAGTGGDTQYF.

Turning to this clone: Gene names refer to mouse genes. The read is 4 residues too short to cover the CDR3 end, so that end is filled in from the germline J gene. V is TRBV19 and J is TRBJ2-1; 9 positions agree with TRBD1. J lost 6 bases, V lost 2 bases, and 3 bases had no gene match. This CDR3 is 14 amino acids long. Germline V gene data show CDR1 as FNHDT and CDR2 as SITEND (reference sequence). The sequenced CDR3 bases are TGTGCCAGCAGTATCGTGGACAGGGGTGCT. Translation gives CASSIVDRGA. The whole CDR3 region reads CASSIVDRGAEQFF.

Regarding this clone: The genes are named according to mouse. The read ends 4 residues before the CDR3 terminus; that terminus is restored from the germline J gene. The rearrangement uses TRBV5 and TRBJ2-7; 13 bases are a match to TRBD2. The CDR3 has 15 amino acids. Germline assignment: CDR1 LGHNA and CDR2 YNLKQL (reference sequence). The J segment lost 3 bases and the V segment lost 4 bases, leaving 3 bases of the junction unmatched. CDR3 loop: CASSPGTGGGYEQYF. The CDR3 bases that were read are TGTGCCAGCAGCCCGGGGACTGGGGGGGGCTAT.

Points on this clone: These gene names are mouse names. Read coverage stops 4 residues before the CDR3 terminus; the germline J gene supplies the remainder. The V call is TRBV1, the J call TRBJ2-5; D is possibly TRBD1 (5 bases). Germline V CDR1 and CDR2: NSQYPW, LRSPGD (reference sequence). The CDR3 is made up of 12 amino acids. Here the CDR3 reads CTCSRQGDTQYF. CDR3 DNA (partial): TGCACCTGCAGTCGTCAGGGAGAC.

This clone was counted only a few times. Genes and germline are mouse. The read terminates 4 residues ahead of where the CDR3 ends, so the germline J gene completes it. The gene calls are TRBV13-3 and TRBJ1-2; 7 bases agree with TRBD1. This CDR3 spans 14 amino acids. V lost 6 bases, J lost 0 bases, and 5 bases stayed unmatched. The germline CDR1 and CDR2 sequences are NNHDY and SYVADS. Partial CDR3 DNA: TGTGCCAGCACCCGGGACAGAACAAACTCC. Translating it yields CASTRDRTNS. The full CDR3 reads CASTRDRTNSDYTF.

In its sample, this clone was seen a few times. Gene names are mouse gene names. The CDR3 bases that were read are TGCACCTGCAGTACCGGGACAGGGGTTAGTGCAGAA. Its translation is CTCSTGTGVSAE. The whole CDR3 protein is CTCSTGTGVSAETLYF. The chain uses TRBV1 and TRBJ2-3; the match to TRBD1 covers 10 bases. The read halts 4 residues ahead of the CDR3 end, with the missing end drawn from the germline J gene. This CDR3 contains 16 residues. The germline gives CDR1 NSQYPW, CDR2 LRSPGD (reference sequence). The V and J ends lost 5 bases and 0 bases, in that order; junction bases with no gene match: 5.

This clone was seen ten or more times. Gene names and germline match the mouse. The observed sequence ends 4 residues before the CDR3 terminus, with the missing tail filled in from the germline J gene. The rearrangement joins TRBV13-1 to TRBJ2-2, with TRBD1 matching over 9 bases. The CDR3 loop spans 15 amino acids. The V and J ends lost 0 bases and 3 bases, in that order; junction bases with no gene match: 0. CDR1 and CDR2 (germline): NSHNY, SYGAGN. The CDR3 sequence is CASSDGTGDTGQLYF. Incomplete CDR3 DNA: TGTGCCAGCAGTGATGGGACAGGGGACACCGGG.

A remark on this clone: Gene and germline names: mouse. The read falls 4 residues short of the CDR3 end, and the missing part is taken from the germline J gene. J is TRBJ2-4 and V is TRBV13-2; 9 bases are a match to TRBD2. Germline-derived CDR1 and CDR2 are NNHNN and SYGAGS (reference sequence). The CDR3 consists of 15 residues. Trimming at V came to 2 bases and at J to 0 bases, leaving 1 base not matched to a gene. CDR3 DNA (partial): TGTGCCAGCGGTGACTGGGGGGGTAGTCAAAAC. Protein: CASGDWGGSQN. The entire CDR3 protein is CASGDWGGSQNTLYF.

On this clone: Genes and germline are mouse. The sequence runs out 4 residues before the end of the CDR3; the remainder is reconstructed from the germline J gene. The chain combines TRBV13-2 with TRBJ2-7, with 8 nucleotides matching TRBD2. The germline gives CDR1 NNHNN, CDR2 SYGAGS (reference sequence). The CDR3 covers 14 residues. J lost 1 base, V lost 1 base, and 1 base had no gene match. CDR3: CASGDRLGSYEQYF. The sequenced CDR3 bases are TGTGCCAGCGGTGATCGACTGGGGTCCTAT.

This clone has a handful of counts. Mouse gene names and germline throughout. The observed sequence ends 4 residues before the CDR3 terminus, with the missing tail filled in from the germline J gene. The V call is TRBV13-3, the J call TRBJ2-3; 11 bases are shared with TRBD2. The CDR3 extends over 14 amino acids. Germline V gives CDR1 NNHDY, CDR2 SYVADS. CDR3 loop: CASSAGLGGETLYF. Partial CDR3 DNA: TGTGCCAGCAGTGCTGGACTGGGGGGAGAA.

A remark on this clone: TCRdb and the translated DNA give different amino acids at residue 12; the protein presented here is the one translated from the DNA. Here the gene names and germline are mouse. The read ends 3 residues early relative to the CDR3; the germline J gene fills the gap. The rearrangement uses TRBV13-2 and TRBJ1-6, with a weak D call TRBD1 (5 bases). TRBJ1-6 is an ORF, with its function uncertain. V gave up 0 bases and J gave up 3 bases, with 7 bases separating them. There are 15 residues in the CDR3. From germline, CDR1 is NNHNN and CDR2 SYGAGS (reference sequence). The CDR3 here is CASGDDRIYNSPLYF. The part of the CDR3 DNA that was read is TGTGCCAGCGGTGATGACAGGATCTATAATTCGCCC.

A note on this clone: Gene names are mouse gene names. The CDR3 end lies 4 residues beyond the end of the read and is filled in from the germline J gene. The rearrangement links TRBV13-1 to TRBJ2-4; tentative D call: TRBD1 (6 bases). This CDR3 spans 14 amino acids. Germline V lookup: CDR1 NSHNY, CDR2 SYGAGN. Incomplete CDR3 DNA: TGTGCCAGCAGTGCCACCGGGACAAAAAAC. Its protein product is CASSATGTKN. In full, the CDR3 is CASSATGTKNTLYF.

Concerning this clone: The listed TCRdb protein conflicts with the DNA translation at residue 12, and the protein shown is translated directly from the DNA. The gene names here belong to mouse. The read terminates 3 residues ahead of where the CDR3 ends, so the germline J gene completes it. This rearrangement joins TRBV13-3 to TRBJ1-6; a weak D match, TRBD1 (6 bases). TRBJ1-6 falls under the ORF class, with uncertain function. Deletions cut 4 bases from V and 0 bases from J, with 8 bases between. Germline lookup yields CDR1 NNHDY and CDR2 SYVADS. The CDR3 runs 15 residues. CDR3 DNA, as far as it was read: TGTGCCAGCAGTAGGGACACTTCCTATAATTCGCCC. This gives the protein CASSRDTSYNSP. The whole CDR3 is CASSRDTSYNSPLYF.

There are a few counts of this clone. Gene and germline names: mouse. The read falls 4 residues short of the CDR3 end, and the missing part is taken from the germline J gene. The rearrangement uses TRBV1 and TRBJ2-7; the D gene is possibly TRBD2 (8 bases). CDR1 is NSQYPW and CDR2 is LRSPGD in the germline V gene (reference sequence). The CDR3 has 14 amino acids. The covered CDR3 bases are TGCACCTGCAGTGCAGCCAGGGGGGGCGAT. The encoded protein is CTCSAARGGD. The CDR3 as a whole reads CTCSAARGGDEQYF.

This clone appeared many times. Gene names and germline match the mouse. The read ends 4 residues before the CDR3 terminus; that terminus is restored from the germline J gene. The sample contains more than one DNA sequence encoding this CDR3. The genes are TRBV1 and TRBJ1-4; 10 nucleotides align to TRBD1. The CDR3 totals 16 residues. Germline trimming cut 0 bases from V and 2 bases from J; bases unmatched to any gene: 0. Germline lookup yields CDR1 NSQYPW and CDR2 LRSPGD (reference sequence). The DNA read from the CDR3 is TGCACCTGCAGTGCAGAGGGACAGGGGTCCAACGAA. Encoded protein: CTCSAEGQGSNE. From start to end, the CDR3 is CTCSAEGQGSNERLFF.

This clone was seen only a few times. Any gene name here is a mouse gene name. The read ends 4 residues early relative to the CDR3; the germline J gene fills the gap. The chain carries TRBV1 and TRBJ2-5, with 8 bases aligning to TRBD2. In germline, CDR1 is NSQYPW, CDR2 LRSPGD (reference sequence). CDR3 length: 15 amino acids. The CDR3 protein is CTCSAGLGGEDTQYF. The DNA read from the CDR3 is TGCACCTGCAGTGCAGGTCTGGGGGGCGAAGAC.

In the case of this clone: Genes and germline are mouse. Sequencing ends 4 residues short of the CDR3 end; the germline J gene provides the rest. The rearrangement links TRBV13-3 to TRBJ1-1; D not certain. The length of the CDR3 is 15 residues. V was trimmed by 0 bases and J by 1 base, leaving 10 bases between them. Germline V gives CDR1 NNHDY, CDR2 SYVADS. The covered CDR3 bases are TGTGCCAGCAGTGATGCGGTGGGGAGAAACACA. This codes for CASSDAVGRNT. The whole CDR3 is CASSDAVGRNTEVFF.

Comments on this clone: Here the gene names and germline are mouse. This chain's CDR3 is CASSDRTGGGNQDTQYF. CDR3 DNA (partial): TGTGCCAGCAGTGATAGGACTGGGGGGGGAAACCAAGAC. This chain joins TRBV13-3 and TRBJ2-5, with 12 bases fitting TRBD2. The read ends 4 residues before the CDR3 terminus; that terminus is restored from the germline J gene. Germline V gene data show CDR1 as NNHDY and CDR2 as SYVADS. The CDR3 is 17 amino acids. V trimming: 1 base; J trimming: 0 bases; junction bases outside the gene matches: 3. The entire variable domain, with the rest obtained from reference TRBV13-3 and TRBJ2-5, is as follows: EAAVTQSPRSKVAVTGGKVTLSCHQTNNHDYMYWYRQDTGHGLRLIHYSYVADSTEKGDIPDGYKASRPSQENFSLILELASLSQTAVYFCASSDRTGGGNQDTQYFGPGTRLLVL.